Below, 11 T cell receptor beta chains from the same sample are listed, as sequenced in a study of T cell responses to AZD1222 COVID-19 vaccine. Libraries were prepared by immunoSEQ multiplex PCR; TCRdb keeps only in-frame clonotypes and omits some of them. In the table there are around 150,000 clones, about 89% of which are singletons. This material consisted of peripheral blood, taken 28 days after the second dose of the MenACWY control vaccine. These receptors were obtained from an adult who received the MenACWY meningococcal vaccine as a control.

This rearrangement joins TRBV7-9 to TRBJ2-1; 8 bases match TRBD2. Losses at the gene ends were 4 bases for V and 6 bases for J; bases not matched to a gene: 5. The CDR3 spans 14 residues. CDR1 and CDR2 (germline): SEHNR, FQNEAQ (reference sequence). The CDR3 DNA is TGTGCCAGCAGCTCGCGGACTAGCTCCAATGAGCAGTTCTTC. Translation: CASSSRTSSNEQFF.

This chain connects TRBV7-8 to TRBJ2-5; 7 bases are a match to TRBD1. The CDR3 is 16 amino acids. Looked up from germline, CDR1 is SGHVS and CDR2 is FQNEAQ. After removal of 0 bases from V and 4 bases from J, the junction contained 8 bases not matched to a gene. CDR3 sequence reads: CASSLAAQYRGETQYF. CDR3 bases: TGTGCCAGCAGCTTAGCGGCCCAGTACAGGGGAGAGACCCAGTACTTC.

V and J are TRBV7-6 and TRBJ2-3, with 11 bases that match TRBD1. The CDR3 consists of 16 residues. The germline V gene encodes CDR1 SGHVS and CDR2 FNYEAQ. V trimming: 0 bases; J trimming: 4 bases; junction bases outside the gene matches: 3. Here the CDR3 reads CASSLAGTGGSDTQYF. The CDR3 region has the DNA TGTGCCAGCAGCTTAGCCGGGACAGGGGGATCAGATACGCAGTATTTT.

The V call is TRBV5-6, the J call TRBJ1-2, with D unclear. The CDR3 is 13 residues long. Looked up from germline, CDR1 is SGHDT and CDR2 is YYEEEE. Trimming left V 1 base short and J 2 bases short, with 6 bases between. CDR3 bases: TGTGCCAGCAGCTTGTTGGGGAACTATGGCTACACCTTC. Its translation is CASSLLGNYGYTF.

This rearrangement joins TRBV28 to TRBJ1-3, with TRBD1 identical over 7 bases. V gave up 3 bases and J gave up 0 bases; unmatched junction bases: 17. This CDR3 has 20 amino acids. Germline V gene sequence: CDR1 MDHEN, CDR2 SYDVKM. This CDR3 is CASSFSLGGTDYSSGNTIYF. In DNA, the CDR3 is TGTGCCAGCAGTTTCTCCCTCGGGGGGACAGACTATAGCTCTGGAAACACCATATATTTT.

V is TRBV6-6 and J is TRBJ2-5, with TRBD1 as a possible D gene (6 bases). From germline, CDR1 is MNHNY and CDR2 SVGAGI (reference sequence). CDR3 length: 13 amino acids. Trimming pared 2 bases from V and 5 bases from J, leaving 9 bases between. CDR3 DNA sequence: TGTGCCAGCAGTTACGGGGGCGGGGAGACCCAGTACTTC. This gives the protein CASSYGGGETQYF.

The V gene is TRBV20-1, the J gene TRBJ2-2; no reliable D call. The V gene's germline CDR1 is DFQATT and CDR2 SNEGSKA (reference sequence). This CDR3 is 14 amino acids long. The V end lost 3 bases, the J end lost 0 bases, and 8 bases lay between the germline ends. The CDR3 is CSASRSANTGELFF. CDR3 coding DNA: TGCAGTGCTAGTCGTTCAGCGAACACCGGGGAGCTGTTTTTT.

The CDR3: CASKLGLGNQETQYF. The CDR3 nucleotides read TGTGCCAGTAAATTGGGCCTAGGAAATCAAGAGACCCAGTACTTC. The rearrangement links TRBV19 to TRBJ2-5; D ambiguous. From germline, CDR1 is LNHDA and CDR2 SQIVND (reference sequence). CDR3 length: 15 residues. V lost 7 bases to trimming and J lost 2 bases, with 17 bases between them.

The CDR3 is CASTRDQINYGYTF. For the CDR3, the DNA is TGTGCCAGCACCCGGGACCAAATTAACTATGGCTACACCTTC. The gene calls are TRBV2 and TRBJ1-2; D possibly corresponds to TRBD1 (5 bases). Trimming pared 7 bases from V and 1 base from J, leaving 13 bases between. This CDR3 has 14 amino acids. Per germline, CDR1 SNHLY and CDR2 FYNNEI. The full variable domain, rest sourced from reference TRBV2 and TRBJ1-2, is EPEVTQTPSHQVTQMGQEVILRCVPISNHLYFYWYRQILGQKVEFLVSFYNNEISEKSEIFDDQFSVERPDGSNFTLKIRSTKLEDSAMYFCASTRDQINYGYTFGSGTRLTVV.

This chain joins TRBV18 and TRBJ2-3; D may correspond to TRBD1 or TRBD2 (5 bases each). V was clipped by 3 bases and J by 5 bases, with 15 bases between them. CDR3 length: 15 amino acids. In germline, CDR1 is KGHSH, CDR2 LQKENI. The CDR3 is CASSPLPRAGDTQYF. The DNA of the CDR3 is TGTGCCAGCTCACCGTTACCCAGGGCGGGAGATACGCAGTATTTT.

The V call is TRBV27, the J call TRBJ1-5; perhaps TRBD1 as D (5 bases). CDR1 is MNHEY and CDR2 is SMNVEV in the germline V gene (reference sequence). This CDR3 is built from 17 residues. The ends were cut back, 2 bases at V and 0 bases at J, with 14 bases in the middle. CDR3 sequence: CASSLQGGHYSNQPQHF. For the CDR3, the DNA is TGTGCCAGCAGTTTACAGGGCGGCCACTATAGCAATCAGCCCCAGCATTTT.